Shown below are 6 T cell receptor beta chains from a single sample sequenced in a study of shared clonotypes between healthy human individuals. The method was immunoSEQ multiplex PCR; TCRdb's version includes in-frame clones alone and lacks a portion of them. The sample lists 2,500,000 or so clones, 85% to 95% seen once, with around 0.38% in the top ten. Sequencing used naive CD4+ T cells from PBMCs. Regarding subset: CD45RA+ positively selected. All receptors derive from a man aged 18 to 29 in good health. Some clones in this sample may be carry-over from other donors' samples.

This clone occurred once. The chain links TRBV7-3 to TRBJ2-1, with 7 bases aligning to TRBD1. Germline values: CDR1 SGHTA, CDR2 FQGTGA. The CDR3 spans 15 residues. The junction had 3 bases not matched to a gene; V was cut back by 3 bases and J by 1 base. CDR3 in amino acids: CASSFGQVSYNEQFF. The CDR3 bases are TGTGCCAGCAGCTTCGGACAGGTTTCCTACAATGAGCAGTTCTTC.

A few counts support this clone. V gene TRBV7-9 combines with J gene TRBJ1-5, with D possibly being TRBD1 (5 bases). The CDR3 covers 13 residues. Deletions cut 5 bases from V and 5 bases from J, with 10 bases between. Per the germline V gene, CDR1 is SEHNR and CDR2 is FQNEAQ (reference sequence). The CDR3 DNA is TGTGCCAGCAGCCCCTCGGGGCATCAGCCCCAGCATTTT. Translating it yields CASSPSGHQPQHF.

To note about this clone: This same CDR3 is encoded by further DNA sequences in the sample. The chain employs TRBV7-3 and TRBJ2-3; D unresolved. The CDR3 covers 12 residues. V lost 2 bases, J lost 6 bases, and 6 bases lay in between. CDR1 and CDR2 (germline): SGHTA, FQGTGA. Here the CDR3 DNA reads TGTGCCAGCAGCTTACTGGGGGATACGCAGTATTTT. This gives the protein CASSLLGDTQYF.

The chain links TRBV6-1 to TRBJ2-5; 10 bases map to TRBD2. Germline V CDR1 and CDR2: MNHNS, SASEGT. CDR3 size: 16 residues. Trimming took 4 bases from V and 5 from J; bases not matched to a gene: 10. The CDR3 bases are TGTGCCAGCAGTGCACCGAGACTAGCGGGTATTGAGACCCAGTACTTC. Its protein product is CASSAPRLAGIETQYF.

This chain links TRBV4-1 with TRBJ2-1, with D perhaps being TRBD1 or TRBD2 (5 bases each). The germline V gene has CDR1 MGHRA and CDR2 YSYEKL. The ends were cut back, 3 bases at V and 0 bases at J, with 9 bases in the middle. CDR3 length equals 15 residues. The CDR3 nucleotides are TGCGCCAGCAGCCATCCAGGGAGCTCCTACAATGAGCAGTTCTTC. This sequence encodes CASSHPGSSYNEQFF.

This chain links TRBV4-2 with TRBJ2-3, with 9 bases aligning to TRBD2. Germline assignment: CDR1 LGHNA and CDR2 YNFKEQ. The CDR3 is 17 residues long. J gave up 1 base and V 1 base, and 6 bases lay outside the gene matches. The CDR3 loop is CASSQVPSGIGTDTQYF. The CDR3 DNA reads TGTGCCAGCAGCCAAGTACCTAGCGGGATAGGCACAGATACGCAGTATTTT.